The 13 T cell receptor beta chains listed next were all sequenced from one sample in a study of regulatory and conventional T cells in RAG deficiency. Genomic DNA came from blood regulatory T cells gated CD4+ CD25-high CD127-low. Method: immunoSEQ multiplex PCR; TCRdb's copy keeps in-frame clones and lacks some. The data hold roughly 19,000 clones, with roughly 87% observed a single time. The same data also contributed to another study, on regulatory T cells. That investigation notes: Amplification used 52 TRBV primers and 13 TRBJ primers.

Sequencing was carried out using Tregs sorted from blood. These receptors all stem from a human donor in good health.

J is TRBJ2-1 and V is TRBV6-1, with a weak D call TRBD2 (6 bases). The CDR3 covers 15 residues. V lost 8 bases, J lost 0 bases, and 14 bases lay in between. Germline V lookup: CDR1 MNHNS, CDR2 SASEGT. The DNA for the CDR3 is TGTGCCAGCGTGATAGCGGTTAGCTCCTACAATGAGCAGTTCTTC. Protein product: CASVIAVSSYNEQFF.

CDR3 DNA: TGCGCCAGCAGCTCTCGTGCGTCGGGACTAGCAGTAGATACGCAGTATTTT. Translation gives CASSSRASGLAVDTQYF. The V and J genes are TRBV5-1 and TRBJ2-3; 9 bases agree with TRBD2. This CDR3 region has 17 residues. CDR1 and CDR2 (germline): SGHRS, YFSETQ. With 3 bases clipped from V and 5 bases from J, the junction kept 13 bases outside the gene matches.

The chain employs TRBV2 and TRBJ1-5; D is undetermined. Germline CDR1 and CDR2: SNHLY and FYNNEI. V was shortened by 10 bases and J by 7 bases, with 17 bases between the two germline ends. This CDR3 contains 13 residues. The CDR3 reads CATAVSSRQPQHF. The CDR3 DNA is TGTGCCACAGCAGTGAGTTCTCGACAGCCCCAGCATTTT. Supplemented by reference TRBV2 and TRBJ1-5, the full variable domain reads EPEVTQTPSHQVTQMGQEVILRCVPISNHLYFYWYRQILGQKVEFLVSFYNNEISEKSEIFDDQFSVERPDGSNFTLKIRSTKLEDSAMYFCATAVSSRQPQHFGDGTRLSIL.

This chain uses TRBV11-2 with TRBJ1-1; D possibly corresponds to TRBD1 (5 bases). The V gene lost 1 base and the J gene lost 7 bases, with 7 bases spanning the gap. CDR1 SGHAT and CDR2 FQNNGV come from the germline V gene. The CDR3 spans 12 residues. The CDR3 region has the DNA TGTGCCAGCAGCTTAGGGGGCGTTGAAGCTTTCTTT. Translated: CASSLGGVEAFF. Full variable domain (outside the CDR3, taken from reference TRBV11-2 and TRBJ1-1): EAGVAQSPRYKIIEKRQSVAFWCNPISGHATLYWYQQILGQGPKLLIQFQNNGVVDDSQLPKDRFSAERLKGVDSTLKIQPAKLEDSAVYLCASSLGGVEAFFGQGTRLTVV.

This chain's CDR3 is CASSYGTSGSSTDTQYF. Here the CDR3 DNA reads TGTGCCAGCAGCTACGGGACTAGCGGATCTAGCACAGATACGCAGTATTTT. The chain uses TRBV11-3 and TRBJ2-3; 11 bases agree with TRBD2. The germline V gene has CDR1 SGHNT and CDR2 YENEEA. Losses at the gene ends were 4 bases for V and 0 bases for J; bases not matched to a gene: 6. The CDR3 spans 17 residues.

V is TRBV19 and J is TRBJ2-1, with TRBD2 as a possible D gene (6 bases). From germline, CDR1 is LNHDA and CDR2 SQIVND (reference sequence). This CDR3 comprises 15 residues. V lost 9 bases and J 6 bases, leaving 21 bases between the germline ends. The CDR3 loop reads CASRPQGLASNEQFF. The CDR3 DNA sequence: TGTGCCAGCCGTCCCCAGGGTCTAGCGTCCAATGAGCAGTTCTTC.

This clone was recorded only once. The V call is TRBV27, the J call TRBJ2-7; 7 bases align to TRBD1. There are 16 residues in the CDR3. With 5 bases clipped from V and 1 base from J, the junction kept 11 bases outside the gene matches. Germline V gene lookup returns CDR1 MNHEY and CDR2 SMNVEV (reference sequence). CDR3 loop: CASSRDPGQWSYEQYF. The CDR3 nucleotides are TGTGCCAGCAGTCGAGATCCGGGACAGTGGTCCTACGAGCAGTACTTC.

J is TRBJ2-1 and V is TRBV28, with D tentatively TRBD1 or TRBD2 (5 bases each). Germline assignment: CDR1 MDHEN and CDR2 SYDVKM. Trimming took 4 bases from V and 4 from J, leaving 17 bases between them. CDR3 length equals 16 residues. The CDR3 nucleotides read TGTGCCAGCAGTTCGCGAGGGGCGGGTATTTACAATGAGCAGTTCTTC. Protein: CASSSRGAGIYNEQFF.

The chain recombines TRBV18 with TRBJ1-1; D is undetermined. V shed 3 bases and J shed 0 bases, with 11 bases lying between them. The CDR3 extends over 15 amino acids. Germline V CDR1 and CDR2: KGHSH, LQKENI. The CDR3 region is CASSPRQEMNTEAFF. CDR3 sequence (DNA): TGTGCCAGCTCACCCCGCCAGGAGATGAACACTGAAGCTTTCTTT.

The chain couples TRBV7-3 to TRBJ1-1; D remains unclear. The germline V gene encodes CDR1 SGHTA and CDR2 FQGTGA. The CDR3 runs 15 residues. Trimming cost V 5 bases and J 3 bases, with 16 bases left between them. The CDR3 bases are TGTGCCAGCAGCCCCTCAGGAGGGCTCGACACTGAAGCTTTCTTT. Translation: CASSPSGGLDTEAFF.

The chain combines TRBV4-1 with TRBJ1-1; 8 bases align to TRBD1. Germline trimming cut 1 base from V and 7 bases from J; bases unmatched to any gene: 8. The CDR3 extends over 15 amino acids. Germline-derived CDR1 and CDR2 are MGHRA and YSYEKL. The CDR3 is CASSQGQGRKIEAFF. CDR3 DNA: TGCGCCAGCAGCCAAGGACAGGGGCGAAAAATTGAAGCTTTCTTT.

This rearrangement joins TRBV5-5 to TRBJ2-2; the D is unclear. Looked up from germline, CDR1 is SGHKS and CDR2 is YYEKEE (reference sequence). V lost 4 bases to trimming and J lost 0 bases, with 13 bases between them. The CDR3 loop spans 16 amino acids. DNA of the CDR3: TGTGCCAGCAGCGGTACAGACCAGACGAACACCGGGGAGCTGTTTTTT. It specifies CASSGTDQTNTGELFF.

The gene calls are TRBV7-9 and TRBJ2-3; D gene unclear. CDR3 length equals 11 residues. The V gene's germline CDR1 is SEHNR and CDR2 FQNEAQ (reference sequence). Trimming cost V 7 bases and J 5 bases, with 7 bases left between them. The CDR3 DNA is TGTGCCAGCACCGCGCTAGATACGCAGTATTTT. Its translation: CASTALDTQYF.